The entry below describes one T cell receptor (beta chain). What it recognizes is unknown. The sample's treatment: roughly ten-day PBMC culture with coronavirus spike peptide pools or control peptides (ViraFEST assay). ViraFEST used peptide pools to expand antigen-specific T cells, then sequenced TCRs. Culture of under 2.5 million PBMCs per well took place with around 10 IU/ml IL-2 and roughly 9.5 ug/ml peptide pools. This entry belongs to a study of vaccination and CD4 T cells after COVID-19. Turning to the study itself: Post-diagnosis, post-COVID samples were collected after a median 101 days, ranging 35 to 161. Findings of the study overall: Early post-infection timepoints were missing, and relatively few convalescent patients were studied.

The CDR3 is 13 residues long. In germline, CDR1 is DFQATT, CDR2 SNEGSKA (reference sequence). V lost 5 bases and J lost 0, with 10 bases in between. Cultured CD4+ T-cell DNA underwent Oncomine TCR Beta short-read sequencing. TCRdb called the PCR reads again in MiXCR, with one record for every CDR3 protein. The table includes some 3,200 distinct CDR3 sequences, 77% detected once. The sequence was obtained from a human donor who had recovered from COVID-19. V is TRBV20-1 and J is TRBJ1-1; D gene unclear. The specimen was CD4+ T cells from blood, cultured in vitro. The CDR3 reads CSAPRNMNTEAFF. In nucleotides, the CDR3 is TGCAGTGCTCCACGGAACATGAACACTGAAGCTTTCTTT.